This TCR beta chain was sequenced for a study of radiation and T cells in renal cell carcinoma. Notes on the study in general: From baseline, blood top tumor clonotypes peaked at 2 weeks post-radiation.

With respect to this clone: Its specificity is unknown.

With 4 bases removed from V and 1 base from J, the gap between germline ends came to 10 bases. This CDR3 spans 15 amino acids. The germline V gene has CDR1 LNHDA and CDR2 SQIVND (reference sequence). Time point reported: baseline pretreatment blood. Treatment reported: 15 Gy SBRT to primary tumor, nephrectomy 4 weeks later. Clear cell pathology was present in this patient's renal cell carcinoma. The table came from immunoSEQ multiplex PCR; TCRdb's copy has only in-frame clones and leaves some out. The table records 100,000 to 150,000 clones, roughly 80% of them present only once. V usage is TRBV19 and J usage is TRBJ2-2; D is unresolved. This specimen was blood, taken from a patient whose treatment included radiotherapy and nephrectomy. This sequence originates from a woman aged 55-70 years with renal cell carcinoma. The CDR3 here is CASSRSLENTGELFF. The CDR3 coding sequence is TGTGCCAGTAGTAGGTCTTTAGAGAACACCGGGGAGCTGTTTTTT.